This T cell receptor beta chain was recovered during a study of OX40 agonist ivuxolimab in advanced cancers. Profiling relied on immunoSEQ multiplex PCR, and the TCRdb table lists in-frame clones only, not all of them. The table shows about 33,000 clones, with about four fifths occurring only once. Germline assignment: CDR1 SGDLS and CDR2 YYNGEE. V trimming: 3 bases; J trimming: 8 bases; junction bases outside the gene matches: 5. The CDR3 extends over 14 amino acids. Points from the study as a whole: Researchers report that CD8+ T cells had, on average, more expanded clones than CD4+. Some of the nonresponding patients also showed low levels of normalized T-cell clonal expansion.

The count of this clone is one. Antigen: not known. This sample comprised CD4+ or CD8+ T cells sorted from blood, obtained in a trial of the OX40 agonist ivuxolimab. The TCR was taken from an adult with an advanced solid tumor such as melanoma, head and neck, liver or kidney cancer. This rearrangement joins TRBV9 to TRBJ2-1; 10 bases are shared with TRBD1. CDR3 region: CASSAGTGADEQFF. CDR3 nucleotides: TGTGCCAGCAGCGCCGGGACAGGGGCGGATGAGCAGTTCTTC.